At least ten counts were recorded for the clone carrying this TCR beta chain. Its target is not known. TCRdb redid the calling of the 5' RACE reads with MiXCR, one entry per CDR3 protein. The sample lists under 200,000 distinct CDR3 sequences, around 9.6% occurring once. The data are from a study of CD8 T cells in ankylosing spondylitis. Study-level results: In reactive arthritis synovial fluid and blood, some motif variants had been reported before.

This clonotype originated in a female donor with ankylosing spondylitis or in good health (not recorded which). Sequenced material: blood, either unsorted or a sorted T cell fraction (not recorded which).

The CDR3 spells CASSQSNEQFF. CDR3 DNA sequence: TGCGCCAGCAGTCAAAGCAATGAGCAGTTCTTC. The chain joins TRBV5-1 to TRBJ2-1; D remains unclear. In germline, CDR1 is SGHRS, CDR2 YFSETQ. With 5 bases removed from V and 6 bases from J, the gap between germline ends came to 6 bases. The CDR3 runs 11 residues.